What follows is one TCR beta chain and its context. TCRdb fed the PCR reads into MiXCR, producing one record per CDR3 protein. The table includes fewer than 350,000 distinct CDR3 sequences, about a quarter detected once. The data originate from a study of molecular identifiers for immune sequencing clone quantification. V was pared by 0 bases and J by 0 bases, with 9 bases between. Germline lookup yields CDR1 GTSNPN and CDR2 SVGIG (reference sequence). The CDR3 runs 14 residues. The TCR sequence derives from a human donor in good health. Some libraries in this study had Jurkat cell RNA spiked in. The source material was naive CD8+ T cells from blood, with Jurkat cell RNA spiked in. Subset specified: FACS-sorted CD8+CD4-CCR7+CD45RA+ naive T cells. J is TRBJ2-7 and V is TRBV30; D ambiguous. CDR3 amino acids: CAWSVQESSYEQYF. DNA for the CDR3: TGTGCCTGGAGTGTACAAGAAAGCTCCTACGAGCAGTACTTC.